This T cell receptor beta chain was identified in a study of blood T cell repertoires in COVID-19. Sequenced by immunoSEQ multiplex PCR; TCRdb stores in-frame clones only, minus some. The profile shows around 320,000 clones, over 85% of them singletons. J lost 5 bases, V lost 4 bases, and 8 bases had no gene match. Germline CDR1 reads MNHEY; CDR2 reads SVGAGI. The CDR3 runs to 16 residues. The TCR originated in a woman aged 45-60 years who had been exposed to COVID-19. Sequenced input: PBMCs or T cells enriched from blood (not recorded which). The genes are TRBV6-5 and TRBJ1-2, with TRBD1 identical over 12 bases. The CDR3 bases are TGTGCCAGCAGTTCGGGACAGGGGGCAGTTGGGTATGGCTACACCTTC. This sequence encodes CASSSGQGAVGYGYTF.